This TCR delta chain was profiled in a study of γδ T cells in repeated Plasmodium falciparum infection. Only a few counts were recorded for this clone. This likely came from a read error, as a far larger clone is one base away. At the DNA level, this CDR3 is encoded by other sequences in the same sample as well. Gammadelta T cells were flow-sorted from PBMC into Vgamma9/Vdelta2+ and Vdelta2-negative populations for bulk analysis. Germline CDR1 TSWWSYY, CDR2 QGS. The CDR3 has 19 amino acids. Both TRG and TRD chains were sequenced from each sorted sample. With CATT, TCRdb re-called clones from the multiplex PCR reads. Of 93,000 or so delta-chain clones listed, over 0.9% were seen once; the top ten hold approximately 9.6%.

Input material: gamma-delta T cells from blood. This TCR was recovered from a pool of human donors (malaria-infected and uninfected, not separated). The chain couples TRDV1 to TRDJ1; 8 positions match TRDD3. TCRdb gives no J gene; it was assigned here by matching the DNA to germline. The CDR3 DNA is TGTGCTCTTGGAGAACCATGCCTACGGACTGGGGGCCTCACCGATAAACTCATCTTT. Its protein product is CALGEPCLRTGGLTDKLIF.